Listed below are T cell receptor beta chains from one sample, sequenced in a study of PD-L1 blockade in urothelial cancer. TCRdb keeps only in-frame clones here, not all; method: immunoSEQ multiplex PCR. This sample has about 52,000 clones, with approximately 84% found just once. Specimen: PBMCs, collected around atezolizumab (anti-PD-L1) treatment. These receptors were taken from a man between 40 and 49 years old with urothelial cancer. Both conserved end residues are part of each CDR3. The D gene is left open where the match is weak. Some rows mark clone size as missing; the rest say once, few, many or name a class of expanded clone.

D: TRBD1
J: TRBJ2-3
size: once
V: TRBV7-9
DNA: TGTGCCAGCAGCTTATACCGGGACAGGACAGATACGCAGTATTTT
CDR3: CASSLYRDRTDTQYF

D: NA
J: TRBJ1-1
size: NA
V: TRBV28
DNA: TGTGCCAGCGGGGAACCCGGGGGGAACACTGAAGCTTTCTTT
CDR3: CASGEPGGNTEAFF

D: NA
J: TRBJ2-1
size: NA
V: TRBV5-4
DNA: TGTGCCAGCAGCTCCACGGGAGACCTTTACAATGAGCAGTTCTTC
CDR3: CASSSTGDLYNEQFF

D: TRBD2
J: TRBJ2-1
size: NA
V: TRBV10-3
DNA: TGTGCCACCCAAGCGGGAGACAAATCGATCCATGAGCAGTTCTTC
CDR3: CATQAGDKSIHEQFF

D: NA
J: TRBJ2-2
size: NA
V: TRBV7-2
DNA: TGTGCCAGCAGCTTAGTAGGGGGGGACACCGGGGAGCTGTTTTTT
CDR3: CASSLVGGDTGELFF

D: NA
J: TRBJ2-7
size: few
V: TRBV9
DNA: TGTGCCAGCAGCGGCGCGAACAGGGACCACGAGCAGTACTTC
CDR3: CASSGANRDHEQYF

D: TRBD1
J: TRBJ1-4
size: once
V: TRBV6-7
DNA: TGTGCCAGCAGTTACTCGAAACAGGGGGATGAAAAACTGTTTTTT
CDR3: CASSYSKQGDEKLFF

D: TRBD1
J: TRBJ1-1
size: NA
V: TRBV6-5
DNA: TGTGCCAGCAGTTGGGGACAGGGTAACATGAACACTGAAGCTTTCTTT
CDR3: CASSWGQGNMNTEAFF

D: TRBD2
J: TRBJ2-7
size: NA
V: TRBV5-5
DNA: TGTGCCAGCGAGGGACCCCGGGGGGGCGAGCAGTACTTC
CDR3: CASEGPRGGEQYF

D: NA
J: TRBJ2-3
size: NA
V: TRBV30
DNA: TGTGCCTGGAGTGGGACAGTCACAGATACGCAGTATTTT
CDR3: CAWSGTVTDTQYF

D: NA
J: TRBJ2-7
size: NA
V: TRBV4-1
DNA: TGCGCCAGCAGCCAAGGTCAACAGGGCTCCTACGAGCAGTACTTC
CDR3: CASSQGQQGSYEQYF

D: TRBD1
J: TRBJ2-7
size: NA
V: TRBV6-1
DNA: TGTGCCAGCTGCATTAACAGGGGAGCCTACGAGCAGTACTTC
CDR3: CASCINRGAYEQYF

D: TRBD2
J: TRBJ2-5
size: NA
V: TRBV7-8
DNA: TGTGCCAGCAGCCTAACTCCGGGAGGGTCCGAGACCCAGTACTTC
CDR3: CASSLTPGGSETQYF

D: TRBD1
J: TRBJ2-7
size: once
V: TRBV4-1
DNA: TGCGCCAGCAGCCCTGGAAACCGGGACAGGGACAACGAGCAGTACTTC
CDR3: CASSPGNRDRDNEQYF

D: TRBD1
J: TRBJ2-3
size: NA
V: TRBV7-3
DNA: TGTGCCAGCAGCTCCGGACAGGGGGCTTGGGCAGATACGCAGTATTTT
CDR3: CASSSGQGAWADTQYF

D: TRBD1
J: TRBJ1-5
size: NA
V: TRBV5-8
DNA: TGTGCCAGCAGGTCGACAGGGCATCAGCCCCAGCATTTT
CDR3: CASRSTGHQPQHF

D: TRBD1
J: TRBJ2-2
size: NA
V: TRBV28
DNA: TGTGCCAGCAGTCCGACAGGGACGAGTGAGCTGTTTTTT
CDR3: CASSPTGTSELFF

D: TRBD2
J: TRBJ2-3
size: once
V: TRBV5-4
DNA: TGTGCCAGCAGCTTGTATCGGGCGGGAGGCCGGGGAAATACGCAGTATTTT
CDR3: CASSLYRAGGRGNTQYF

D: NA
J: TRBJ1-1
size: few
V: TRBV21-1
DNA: TGTGCCAGCAGCAAAAAACAGGGGACCACTGAAGCTTTCTTT
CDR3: CASSKKQGTTEAFF

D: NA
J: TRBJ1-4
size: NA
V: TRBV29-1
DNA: TGCAGCGTTGGCCAGGCTAATGAAAAACTGTTTTTT
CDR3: CSVGQANEKLFF

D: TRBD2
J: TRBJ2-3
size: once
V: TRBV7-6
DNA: TGTGCCAGCAGCGCTTTGGGGGGGACGGGGAGCACAGATACGCAGTATTTT
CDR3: CASSALGGTGSTDTQYF

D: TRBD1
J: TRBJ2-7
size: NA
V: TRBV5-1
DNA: TGCGCCAGCAGCTTGGGGGACAGGGGTCCCTACGAGCAGTACTTC
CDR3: CASSLGDRGPYEQYF

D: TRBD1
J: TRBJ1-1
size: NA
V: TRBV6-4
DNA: TGTGCCAGCAAGATATCACAGGGGGTTGGCACTGAAGCTTTCTTT
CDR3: CASKISQGVGTEAFF

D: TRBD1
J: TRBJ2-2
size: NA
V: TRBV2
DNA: TGTGCCAGTTTATCCAGGACAGGGGCCACCGGGGAGCTGTTTTTT
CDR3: CASLSRTGATGELFF

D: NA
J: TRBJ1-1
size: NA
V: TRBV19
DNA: TGTGCCAGTATCCCTGAGGGAGGGGGTGAAGCTTTCTTT
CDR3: CASIPEGGGEAFF

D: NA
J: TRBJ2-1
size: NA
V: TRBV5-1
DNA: TGCGCCTGCGGACAAAGTGGATACAATGAGCAGTTCTTC
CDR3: CACGQSGYNEQFF

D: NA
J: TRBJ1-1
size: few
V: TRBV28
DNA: TGTGCCGGCCGTCGGGGAAGGGAAGCTTTCTTT
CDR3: CAGRRGREAFF

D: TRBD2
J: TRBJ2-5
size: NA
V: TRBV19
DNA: TGTGCCAGTAGTATCCCCGGGACTATAACCCAGTACTTC
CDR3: CASSIPGTITQYF

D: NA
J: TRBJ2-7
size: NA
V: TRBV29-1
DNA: TGCAGCGGTTGCGACTCTTACGAGCAGTACTTC
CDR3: CSGCDSYEQYF

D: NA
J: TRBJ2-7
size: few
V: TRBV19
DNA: TGTGCCAGTAGTATGCGGGGGCGCGAGCAGTACTTC
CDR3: CASSMRGREQYF

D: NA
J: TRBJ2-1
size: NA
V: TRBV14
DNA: TGTGCCAGCAGCCAAGGGAGGGGATTCGTCTACAATGAGCAGTTCTTC
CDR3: CASSQGRGFVYNEQFF

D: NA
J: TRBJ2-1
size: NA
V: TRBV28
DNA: TGTGCCAGCAGTTTGACAGAGACCTACAATGAGCAGTTCTTC
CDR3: CASSLTETYNEQFF

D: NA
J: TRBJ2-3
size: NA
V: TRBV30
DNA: TGTGCCTGGACTAGCGGCACAGATACGCAGTATTTT
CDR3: CAWTSGTDTQYF

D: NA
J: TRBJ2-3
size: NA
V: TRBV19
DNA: TGTGCCAGTAGTATAGAAGGAGGCGTAACCGGCACAGATACGCAGTATTTT
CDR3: CASSIEGGVTGTDTQYF

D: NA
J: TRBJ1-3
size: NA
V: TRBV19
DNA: TGTGCCAGTAGTACATCTGGAAACACCATATATTTT
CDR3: CASSTSGNTIYF

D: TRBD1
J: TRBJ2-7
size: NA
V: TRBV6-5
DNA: TGTGCCAGCAGTACCGGGACAGGGGGCGAGGGAAGCTTC
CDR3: CASSTGTGGEGSF